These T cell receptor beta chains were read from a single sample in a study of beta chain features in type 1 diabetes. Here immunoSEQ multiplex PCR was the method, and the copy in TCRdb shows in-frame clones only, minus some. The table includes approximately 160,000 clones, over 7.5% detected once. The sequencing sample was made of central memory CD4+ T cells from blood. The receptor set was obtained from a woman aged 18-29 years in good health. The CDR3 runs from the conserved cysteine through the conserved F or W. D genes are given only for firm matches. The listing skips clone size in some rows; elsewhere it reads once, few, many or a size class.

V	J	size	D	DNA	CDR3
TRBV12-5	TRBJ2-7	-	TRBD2	TGTGCTAGTGGTTTGGACGGACTAGCCTACGAGCAGTACTTC	CASGLDGLAYEQYF
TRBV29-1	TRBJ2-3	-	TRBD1	TGCAGCGTTCGACAGGGGAACACAGATACGCAGTATTTT	CSVRQGNTDTQYF
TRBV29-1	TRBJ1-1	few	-	TGCAGCGTTGACTCCAGGGGCACTGAAGCTTTCTTT	CSVDSRGTEAFF
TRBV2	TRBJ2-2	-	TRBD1	TGTGCCAGCAGTCAAACAGGGGGTGCCACCGGGGAGCTGTTTTTT	CASSQTGGATGELFF
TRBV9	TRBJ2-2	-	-	TGTGCCAGCAGCGTAGCGTTTATGGAGCAGGGCACCGGGGAGCTGTTTTTT	CASSVAFMEQGTGELFF
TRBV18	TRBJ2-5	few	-	TGTGCCAGCTCACCCGGACTGGATCAAGAGACCCAGTACTTC	CASSPGLDQETQYF
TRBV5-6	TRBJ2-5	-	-	TGTGCCAGCAGCTTGAGGGTCCAGGCCAGCGGAGAGACCCAGTACTTC	CASSLRVQASGETQYF
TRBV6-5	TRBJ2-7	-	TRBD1	TGTGCCAGCAGTGAACCAGGACAGGGAGACGAGCAGTACTTC	CASSEPGQGDEQYF
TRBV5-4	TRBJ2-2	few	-	TGTGCCAGCAGCTTGCAGGCCCCGTGGGACACCGGGGAGCTGTTTTTT	CASSLQAPWDTGELFF
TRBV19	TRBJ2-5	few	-	TGTGCCAGGATCCCGGACTGTCAAGAGACCCAGTACTTC	CARIPDCQETQYF
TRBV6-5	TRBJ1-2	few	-	TGTGCCAGCAGTTACTCTGGGGCTAACTTAGGGGGCTACACCTTC	CASSYSGANLGGYTF
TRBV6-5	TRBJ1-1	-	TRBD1	TGTGCCAGCAGTTCGCGCGGGACAGGGGGCCGCACTGAAGCTTTCTTT	CASSSRGTGGRTEAFF
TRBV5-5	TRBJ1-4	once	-	TGTGCCAGCAGCCCCCTCTTGAGAGCGATCGGGGAAAAACTGTTTTTT	CASSPLLRAIGEKLFF
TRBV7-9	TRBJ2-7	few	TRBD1	TGTGCCAGCAGCCCGGGACAGGGTGGCTCCTACGAGCAGTACTTC	CASSPGQGGSYEQYF
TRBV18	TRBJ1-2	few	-	TGTGCCAGCTCACCACCGATTTCTGTTGGAGTTGGTGGCTACACCTTC	CASSPPISVGVGGYTF
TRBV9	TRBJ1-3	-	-	TGTGCCAGCAGCGTTCGGTCGGACAGCCAGTCTGGAAACACCATATATTTT	CASSVRSDSQSGNTIYF
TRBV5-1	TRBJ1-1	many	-	TGCGCCAGCAACTCAGATTTTTCGAGGACTGAAGCTTTCTTT	CASNSDFSRTEAFF
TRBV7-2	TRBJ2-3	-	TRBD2	TGTGCCAGCAGGACCCCTAGCGGGAGGGCCTCAGATACGCAGTATTTT	CASRTPSGRASDTQYF
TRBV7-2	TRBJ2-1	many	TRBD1	TGTGCCAGCACCCCACCCGGGACAGCCTACAATGAGCAGTTCTTC	CASTPPGTAYNEQFF
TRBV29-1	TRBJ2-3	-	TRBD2	TGCAGCGTCGAAGGCGGGACTAGTAGTTCAGATACGCAGTATTTT	CSVEGGTSSSDTQYF
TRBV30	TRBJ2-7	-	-	TGTGCCTCCCAACGGGGGATAGCGTCCTACGAGCAGTACTTC	CASQRGIASYEQYF
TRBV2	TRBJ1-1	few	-	TGTGCCAGCAGAGGGGACTCCACTGAAGCTTTCTTT	CASRGDSTEAFF
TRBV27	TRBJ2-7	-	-	TGTGCCAGCAGTCCCGCCGGATCGGGGATCCCCTACGAGCAGTACTTC	CASSPAGSGIPYEQYF
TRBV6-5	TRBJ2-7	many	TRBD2	TGTGCCAGCAGTTACACGCGCCCAGCGGGGGGGTCTCGGCAGTACTTC	CASSYTRPAGGSRQYF
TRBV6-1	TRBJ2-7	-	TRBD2	TGTGCCAGCAGTGAAAGGCTAGCGGGAGCCTACGAGCAGTACTTC	CASSERLAGAYEQYF
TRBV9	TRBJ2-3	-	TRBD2	TGTGCCAGCAGCGGCAGCGGGGGGGCAGGAGATACGCAGTATTTT	CASSGSGGAGDTQYF
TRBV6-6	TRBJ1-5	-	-	TGTGCCAGCAGTTTTGAGAGCAGCAATCAGCCCCAGCATTTT	CASSFESSNQPQHF
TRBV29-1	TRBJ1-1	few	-	TGCAGCGCTGCCGGACAGAGAAACACTGAAGCTTTCTTT	CSAAGQRNTEAFF
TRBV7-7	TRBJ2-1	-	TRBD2	TGTGCTAGCAGCTCTGGGACTAGCGGGGCCAATGAGCAGTTCTTC	CASSSGTSGANEQFF
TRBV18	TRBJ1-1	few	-	TGTGCCAGCTCACCATCTCCCGACTCTGAAGCTTTCTTT	CASSPSPDSEAFF
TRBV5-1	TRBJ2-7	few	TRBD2	TGCGCCAGCACCCTCCTAGCGGGAGGAGGTAGTTACGAGCAGTACTTC	CASTLLAGGGSYEQYF
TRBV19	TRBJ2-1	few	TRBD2	TGTGCCAGTGGTTTAGCGGGAGAGTATGAGCAGTTCTTC	CASGLAGEYEQFF
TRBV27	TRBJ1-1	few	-	TGTGCCAGCAGTGCCCGGGCAGGGAGGCGGAACACTGAAGCTTTCTTT	CASSARAGRRNTEAFF
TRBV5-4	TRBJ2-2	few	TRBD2	TGTGCCAGCAGCGCGGGACTAGCGGGGGCCCGTACCGGGGAGCTGTTTTTT	CASSAGLAGARTGELFF
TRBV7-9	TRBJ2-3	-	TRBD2	TGTGCCAGCAGCCGAGGACTAGCTGCAGATACGCAGTATTTT	CASSRGLAADTQYF
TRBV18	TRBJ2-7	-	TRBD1	TGTGCCAGCTCACCACTGGACAGGGGATCATACGAGCAGTACTTC	CASSPLDRGSYEQYF
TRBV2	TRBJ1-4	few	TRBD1	TGTGCCAGCACAGGACAGGTTGGGGAAAAACTGTTTTTT	CASTGQVGEKLFF
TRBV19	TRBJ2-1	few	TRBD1	TGTGCCAGTAGTGGATTTCTCAGGGGGCGACACGATGAGCAGTTCTTC	CASSGFLRGRHDEQFF
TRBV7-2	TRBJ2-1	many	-	TGTGCCAGCAGGTCCGGGGAGTGGAATGAGCAGTTCTTC	CASRSGEWNEQFF
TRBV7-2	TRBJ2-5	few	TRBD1	TGTGCCAGCAGCTTTTCGGGACAGTTCCAAGAGACCCAGTACTTC	CASSFSGQFQETQYF
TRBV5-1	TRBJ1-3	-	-	TGCGCCAGCAGCTTGTTGGCAGGAACCTACTCTGGAAACACCATATATTTT	CASSLLAGTYSGNTIYF
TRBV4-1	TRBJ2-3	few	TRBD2	TGCGCCAGCAGCCTACTAGCGGGAGGTGATACGCAGTATTTT	CASSLLAGGDTQYF
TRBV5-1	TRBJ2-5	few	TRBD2	TGCGCCAGCACTCAAAGAGGACTAGCGGGGGGGCCAGAGACCCAGTACTTC	CASTQRGLAGGPETQYF
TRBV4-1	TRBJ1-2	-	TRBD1	TGCGCCAGCAGCCAAGTGGGGGGACAGTCCTATGGCTACACCTTC	CASSQVGGQSYGYTF
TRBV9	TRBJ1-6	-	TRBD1	TGTGCCAGCAGCTCCCAGGGGGATAATTCACCCCTCCACTTT	CASSSQGDNSPLHF
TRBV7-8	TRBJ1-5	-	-	TGTGCCAGCAGCACCACCCAAGGACAGAATAGAGGCAATCAGCCCCAGCATTTT	CASSTTQGQNRGNQPQHF
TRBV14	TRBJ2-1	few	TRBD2	TGTGCCAGCAGCGAAAGATTCGCCCCGACTAGCGGGAGGGATGAGCAGTTCTTC	CASSERFAPTSGRDEQFF
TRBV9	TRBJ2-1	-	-	TGTGCCAGCAGCCTCTCATCTGACTTAACCTACAATGAGCAGTTCTTC	CASSLSSDLTYNEQFF
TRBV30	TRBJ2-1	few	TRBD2	TGTGCCTGGAGGGAAGCGGGATCGGAGGTCTTC	CAWREAGSEVF
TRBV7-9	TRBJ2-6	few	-	TGTGCCAGCAGCACAAACTCTGGGGCCAACGTCCTGACTTTC	CASSTNSGANVLTF
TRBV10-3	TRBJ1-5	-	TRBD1	TGTGCCATCAGTGACCGGACAGGGGCGAGCAATCAGCCCCAGCATTTT	CAISDRTGASNQPQHF
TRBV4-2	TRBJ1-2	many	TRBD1	TGTGCCAGCAGCCCGTGGGGGACAGATGGCTACACCTTC	CASSPWGTDGYTF
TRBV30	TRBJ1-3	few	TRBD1	TGTGCCTGGAGTGTGACAGGGTCCGGAAACACCATATATTTT	CAWSVTGSGNTIYF
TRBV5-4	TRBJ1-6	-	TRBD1	TGTGCCAGCAGCGCCCAGACAGGGTTGGCTTCACCCCTCCACTTT	CASSAQTGLASPLHF